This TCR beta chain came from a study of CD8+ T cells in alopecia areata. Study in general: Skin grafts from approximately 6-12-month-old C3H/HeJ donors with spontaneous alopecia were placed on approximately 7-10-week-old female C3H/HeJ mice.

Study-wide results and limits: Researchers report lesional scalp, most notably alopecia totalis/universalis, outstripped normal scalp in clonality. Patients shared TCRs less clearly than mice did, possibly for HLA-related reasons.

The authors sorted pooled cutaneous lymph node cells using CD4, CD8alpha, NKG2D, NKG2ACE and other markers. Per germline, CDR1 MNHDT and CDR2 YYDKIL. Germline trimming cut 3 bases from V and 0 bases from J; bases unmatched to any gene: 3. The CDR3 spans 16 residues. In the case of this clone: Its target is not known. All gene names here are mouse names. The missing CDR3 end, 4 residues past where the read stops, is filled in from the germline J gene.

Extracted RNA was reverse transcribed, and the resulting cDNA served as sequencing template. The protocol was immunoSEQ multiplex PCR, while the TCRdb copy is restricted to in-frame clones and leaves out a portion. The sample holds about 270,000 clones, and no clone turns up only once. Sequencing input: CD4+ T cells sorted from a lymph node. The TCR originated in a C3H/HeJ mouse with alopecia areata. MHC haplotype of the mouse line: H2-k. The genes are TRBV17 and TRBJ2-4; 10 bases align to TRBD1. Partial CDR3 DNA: TGTGCTAGCAGTAGTTTGGACAGGGGGAGTCAAAAC. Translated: CASSSLDRGSQN. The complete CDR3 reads CASSSLDRGSQNTLYF.